This passage covers 24 T cell receptor beta chains from one sample sequenced in a study of blood T cell repertoires in COVID-19 (dated by TCRdb to about 2020). Library preparation used the immunoSEQ multiplex PCR assay. TCRdb took over this immuneACCESS table, retaining in-frame rearrangements with V and J assigned. Such tables are incomplete; in checked studies, under half of the missing clones stem from an unresolved V gene, and the remainder is unexplained. The sample table lists approximately 280,000 clones, 75% to 90% of them with a count of one. The ten biggest clones cover about 4.6% of the sample. Sequenced material: peripheral blood. The receptors stem from a man aged 40-50 years with acute or convalescent COVID-19.

This chain joins TRBV30 and TRBJ1-6, with 10 bases aligning to TRBD1. V lost 6 bases to trimming and J lost 0 bases; unmatched junction nucleotides: 5. The CDR3 extends over 16 amino acids. From germline, CDR1 is GTSNPN and CDR2 SVGIG (reference sequence). For the CDR3, the DNA is TGTGCCTGTGGGACAGGGGTTAGCTCCTATAATTCACCCCTCCACTTT. Translated, it gives CACGTGVSSYNSPLHF.

V is TRBV6-5 and J is TRBJ2-2; no clear D gene. The CDR3 has 14 amino acids. Trimming cost V 2 bases and J 6 bases, with 10 bases left between them. Germline CDR1 MNHEY, CDR2 SVGAGI. CDR3 bases: TGTGCCAGCAGTTACGTCCTGGGCGCCGGGGAGCTGTTTTTT. Its translation: CASSYVLGAGELFF.

The V call is TRBV6-5, the J call TRBJ2-1; maybe TRBD2 (6 bases). Germline lookup yields CDR1 MNHEY and CDR2 SVGAGI. Trimming removed 6 bases from V and 9 bases from J, with 12 bases in between. CDR3 size: 12 residues. The CDR3 bases are TGTGCCAGCAGCCCAGGAGGGTTTGAGCAGTTCTTC. Translation: CASSPGGFEQFF.

This clone was seen a few times. The V gene is TRBV9, the J gene TRBJ2-2; D possibly corresponds to TRBD2 (6 bases). This CDR3 has 15 residues. V dropped 4 bases and J dropped 4 bases, with 14 bases sitting between them. In germline, CDR1 is SGDLS, CDR2 YYNGEE. The CDR3 DNA reads TGTGCCAGCAGCTCGCCAGCGGGTTCCACCGGGGAGCTGTTTTTT. Protein product: CASSSPAGSTGELFF.

CDR3 sequence (DNA): TGCAGTGCTAGTAACGGGGCAGGGGCCACCGGGGAGCTGTTTTTT. Protein product: CSASNGAGATGELFF. The chain links TRBV20-1 to TRBJ2-2; possible D gene TRBD1, 6 bases. V was clipped by 3 bases and J by 4 bases, with 15 bases between them. The CDR3 loop spans 15 amino acids. CDR1 DFQATT and CDR2 SNEGSKA come from the germline V gene (reference sequence).

The chain carries TRBV30 and TRBJ2-7; TRBD2 might be the D (7 bases). V lost 3 bases, J lost 2 bases, and 11 bases lay in between. Germline V gene data show CDR1 as GTSNPN and CDR2 as SVGIG (reference sequence). The CDR3 is 13 amino acids. The CDR3 region is CAWSEGGAYEQYF. DNA for the CDR3: TGTGCCTGGAGCGAGGGGGGGGCCTACGAGCAGTACTTC.

A single count supports this clone. This chain joins TRBV29-1 and TRBJ1-1; weak D call: TRBD1 (6 bases). The germline V gene has CDR1 SQVTM and CDR2 ANQGSEA. The CDR3 is 12 amino acids. The CDR3 nucleotides read TGCAGGGCACAGGGATGGGACACTGAAGCTTTCTTT. Amino acids: CRAQGWDTEAFF. The variable domain in full, completed from reference TRBV29-1 and TRBJ1-1, reads SAVISQKPSRDICQRGTSLTIQCQVDSQVTMMFWYRQQPGQSLTLIATANQGSEATYESGFVIDKFPISRPNLTFSTLTVSNMSPEDSSIYLCRAQGWDTEAFFGQGTRLTVV.

V usage is TRBV11-2 and J usage is TRBJ2-7; weak D call: TRBD2 (6 bases). The V end lost 6 bases, the J end lost 4 bases, and 16 bases lay between the germline ends. The germline V gene has CDR1 SGHAT and CDR2 FQNNGV. The CDR3 totals 14 residues. The CDR3 bases are TGTGCCAGCAGAGAGCTTAAGGCGGGATACGAGCAGTACTTC. Translation: CASRELKAGYEQYF.

This clone has a handful of counts. This chain links TRBV6-5 with TRBJ2-7, with D possibly matching TRBD2 (6 bases). Germline-derived CDR1 and CDR2 are MNHEY and SVGAGI. V was clipped by 6 bases and J by 6 bases, with 21 bases between them. CDR3 size: 15 residues. CDR3 in DNA: TGTGCCAGCAGGAGGGACCCAGGAGGGGTCGGCGAGCAGTACTTC. It is translated as CASRRDPGGVGEQYF.

This clone was seen more than once but under ten times. The rearrangement joins TRBV12-5 to TRBJ2-1, with D maybe TRBD2 (6 bases). Germline CDR1 is LGHNT and CDR2 is FRNRAP. With 0 bases removed from V and 0 bases from J, the gap between germline ends came to 9 bases. The CDR3 has 16 amino acids. CDR3 protein: CASGLVRGSSYNEQFF. The CDR3 nucleotides read TGTGCTAGTGGTTTGGTACGGGGGAGCTCCTACAATGAGCAGTTCTTC.

The rearrangement links TRBV5-1 to TRBJ1-2; D is possibly TRBD1 (5 bases). Trimming took 1 base from V and 2 from J, leaving 9 bases between them. Germline V gene data show CDR1 as SGHRS and CDR2 as YFSETQ. The CDR3 has 14 residues. The CDR3 DNA is TGCGCCAGCAGCTTGTCGGGGGGGAACTATGGCTACACCTTC. Its translation is CASSLSGGNYGYTF.

The genes are TRBV6-5 and TRBJ1-6; 8 nucleotides match TRBD1. V was clipped by 6 bases and J by 7 bases; unmatched bases: 2. This CDR3 contains 13 residues. CDR1 and CDR2 (germline): MNHEY, SVGAGI. The CDR3 DNA reads as TGTGCCAGCAGCCGGGACAGGAATTCACCCCTCCACTTT. It specifies CASSRDRNSPLHF.

V usage is TRBV7-9 and J usage is TRBJ1-5; TRBD1 might be the D (6 bases). Germline V gene lookup returns CDR1 SEHNR and CDR2 FQNEAQ (reference sequence). The CDR3 consists of 15 residues. Trimming took 5 bases from V and 5 from J, leaving 16 bases between them. The CDR3 DNA reads TGTGCCAGCAGCCCGAAGGACAGCTCCCATCAGCCCCAGCATTTT. Translation gives CASSPKDSSHQPQHF. Complete variable domain (other parts from reference TRBV7-9 and TRBJ1-5): DTGVSQNPRHKITKRGQNVTFRCDPISEHNRLYWYRQTLGQGPEFLTYFQNEAQLEKSRLLSDRFSAERPKGSFSTLEIQRTEQGDSAMYLCASSPKDSSHQPQHFGDGTRLSIL.

V usage is TRBV5-1 and J usage is TRBJ1-3; TRBD1 is a possible D gene (6 bases). V was pared by 3 bases and J by 1 base, with 11 bases between. Germline CDR1 and CDR2: SGHRS and YFSETQ. The CDR3 sequence is 15 residues long. CDR3 DNA: TGCGCCAGCAGCTCGCAACAGGGATCTGGAAACACCATATATTTT. This sequence encodes CASSSQQGSGNTIYF.

This chain joins TRBV6-5 and TRBJ1-6; D not certain. The CDR3 consists of 14 residues. The V gene's germline CDR1 is MNHEY and CDR2 SVGAGI. Trimming shortened V by 7 bases and J by 1 base, and 8 bases separated the two germline ends. CDR3 amino acids: CASTWRSYNSPLHF. As DNA, the CDR3 is TGTGCCAGCACATGGAGGTCCTATAATTCACCCCTCCACTTT.

The chain links TRBV7-9 to TRBJ1-1; D not resolved. Trimming removed 6 bases at V and 3 bases at J, with 11 bases between. The CDR3 is 13 residues long. Per germline, CDR1 SEHNR and CDR2 FQNEAQ (reference sequence). The CDR3 region is CASSPGGYTEAFF. The CDR3 DNA reads TGTGCCAGCAGTCCTGGAGGGTACACTGAAGCTTTCTTT.

The chain links TRBV5-1 to TRBJ2-4, with D maybe TRBD2 (5 bases). The V end was cut by 1 base, the J end by 9 bases, with 11 bases between. The CDR3 is 13 amino acids. CDR1 and CDR2 from the germline V gene are SGHRS and YFSETQ. The chain's CDR3 is CASSLTERGIQYF. CDR3 bases: TGCGCCAGCAGCTTGACCGAACGGGGCATTCAGTACTTC.

The chain combines TRBV2 with TRBJ1-5, with TRBD1 as a possible D gene (5 bases). Per germline, CDR1 SNHLY and CDR2 FYNNEI. The germline V and J ends were trimmed by 1 base and 7 bases, with 14 bases remaining between them. CDR3 length equals 15 residues. The CDR3 nucleotides read TGTGCCAGCAGTGAAGTAAGCTCGGGGGGGCAGCCCCAGCATTTT. Translation: CASSEVSSGGQPQHF.

The chain employs TRBV6-2 or TRBV6-3 and TRBJ2-3; 9 bases map to TRBD2. From germline, CDR1 is MNHEY and CDR2 SVGEGT. With 4 bases clipped from V and 3 bases from J, the junction kept 8 bases outside the gene matches. This CDR3 spans 16 amino acids. The CDR3 nucleotides are TGTGCCAGCAGTTTCCCCGGCGGGGGGGGTACAGATACGCAGTATTTT. Its translation: CASSFPGGGGTDTQYF.

This clone was seen just once. The chain joins TRBV24-1 to TRBJ2-7, with 14 bases identical to TRBD2. The CDR3 contains 14 residues. Germline V lookup: CDR1 KGHDR, CDR2 SFDVKD. With V trimmed by 8 bases and J by 3 bases, 2 bases remained unmatched. The CDR3: CATTGTSGGYEQYF. The CDR3 bases are TGTGCCACCACCGGGACTAGCGGGGGCTACGAGCAGTACTTC.

This chain connects TRBV10-2 to TRBJ2-7; D may be TRBD2 (5 bases). The CDR3 totals 11 residues. The germline V gene encodes CDR1 WSHSY and CDR2 SAAADI. Trimming took 8 bases from V and 3 from J, leaving 8 bases between them. The CDR3 loop reads CASGENYEQYF. The CDR3 DNA follows: TGCGCCAGCGGGGAGAACTACGAGCAGTACTTC.

The J gene is TRBJ2-1, the V gene TRBV5-4, with 15 positions matching TRBD2. Germline V gene lookup returns CDR1 SGHNT and CDR2 YYREEE (reference sequence). The J segment lost 5 bases and the V segment lost 3 bases, leaving 3 bases of the junction unmatched. This CDR3 has 16 amino acids. The chain's CDR3 is CASSSGTSGGNNEQFF. DNA for the CDR3: TGTGCCAGCAGCTCGGGGACTAGCGGGGGGAACAATGAGCAGTTCTTC.

The chain has TRBV19 and TRBJ1-5; TRBD1 might be the D (5 bases). The CDR3 spans 15 residues. CDR1 and CDR2 from the germline V gene are LNHDA and SQIVND (reference sequence). V was clipped by 5 bases and J by 5 bases, with 16 bases between them. The CDR3 region has the DNA TGTGCCAGTAGTCCCTGGACGGGGGGGGATCAGCCCCAGCATTTT. Its protein product is CASSPWTGGDQPQHF.

This clone has a single count. The V call is TRBV3-1 (or the pseudogene TRBV3-2), the J call TRBJ1-3, with unresolved D. The length of the CDR3 is 12 residues. Germline V gene data show CDR1 as LGHDT and CDR2 as YNNKEL (reference sequence). V lost 3 bases, J lost 3 bases, and 3 bases lay in between. The CDR3, as DNA: TGTGCCAGCAGCCATATTGGAAACACCATATATTTT. It specifies CASSHIGNTIYF.